Below, 27 T cell receptor beta chains from the same sample are listed, as sequenced in a study of CD8+ T cells in alopecia areata. Sequencing used cDNA as its template, made by extracting RNA and reverse transcribing it. Assay used: immunoSEQ multiplex PCR; TCRdb lists only in-frame clones, some missing. The sample yields 85,000 to 110,000 clones, approximately 60% seen once. Sequenced input: CD4+ T cells sorted from blood. The origin of the receptors is a human donor in good health.

The chain uses TRBV2 and TRBJ2-7, with 7 positions matching TRBD2. This CDR3 has 15 residues. Trimming cost V 3 bases and J 7 bases; bases outside gene matches: 12. From germline, CDR1 is SNHLY and CDR2 FYNNEI. The CDR3 nucleotides read TGTGCCAGCAGTGATCTTCGGCGGGGGAGGGGAGAGCAGTACTTC. Encoded protein: CASSDLRRGRGEQYF.

The CDR3 sequence: CASSYFLGAATGELFF. CDR3 coding DNA: TGTGCCAGCAGTTACTTCTTGGGGGCAGCAACCGGGGAGCTGTTTTTT. J is TRBJ2-2 and V is TRBV6-5, with a weak D call TRBD1 (6 bases). The CDR3 spans 16 residues. The V end lost 1 base, the J end lost 5 bases, and 14 bases lay between the germline ends. Germline V gene lookup returns CDR1 MNHEY and CDR2 SVGAGI.

V gene TRBV9 combines with J gene TRBJ1-2, with D unclear. CDR1 is SGDLS and CDR2 is YYNGEE in the germline V gene. Trimming shortened V by 0 bases and J by 6 bases, and 6 bases separated the two germline ends. The length of the CDR3 is 12 residues. The CDR3 loop is CASSVENHGYTF. The CDR3 DNA reads TGTGCCAGCAGCGTAGAGAACCATGGCTACACCTTC.

The V gene is TRBV5-1, the J gene TRBJ2-5; no firm D call. This CDR3 is built from 11 residues. Germline V gene data show CDR1 as SGHRS and CDR2 as YFSETQ. V shed 1 base and J shed 5 bases, with 3 bases lying between them. CDR3 sequence (DNA): TGCGCCAGCAGCTTGATGGAGACCCAGTACTTC. It specifies CASSLMETQYF.

The rearrangement uses TRBV7-2 and TRBJ2-5, with 9 bases identical to TRBD1. This CDR3 region has 16 residues. Losses at the gene ends were 3 bases for V and 5 bases for J; bases not matched to a gene: 10. Looked up from germline, CDR1 is SGHTA and CDR2 is FQGNSA. The chain's CDR3 is CASSLWGTGRLETQYF. The CDR3 region has the DNA TGTGCCAGCAGCTTGTGGGGGACAGGGCGATTGGAGACCCAGTACTTC.

The V gene is TRBV18, the J gene TRBJ1-2; D remains ambiguous. Germline-derived CDR1 and CDR2 are KGHSH and LQKENI. Trimming removed 3 bases from V and 8 bases from J, with 22 bases in between. This CDR3 comprises 16 residues. CDR3 sequence reads: CASSPSLSFTLGGYTF. In DNA, the CDR3 is TGTGCCAGCTCACCTTCTCTGAGCTTCACCTTAGGCGGCTACACCTTC.

A few counts support this clone. The V call is TRBV28, the J call TRBJ2-7, with D possibly TRBD1 on 5 matching bases. Germline CDR1 is MDHEN and CDR2 is SYDVKM. Trimming pared 6 bases from V and 4 bases from J, leaving 19 bases between. The CDR3 covers 15 residues. The CDR3: CASSPRGGSLYEQYF. The CDR3 region has the DNA TGTGCCAGCAGCCCAAGGGGCGGATCACTTTACGAGCAGTACTTC.

There are a few counts of this clone. The chain employs TRBV11-2 and TRBJ2-3; no clear D. The CDR3 sequence is 12 residues long. Germline-derived CDR1 and CDR2 are SGHAT and FQNNGV. Trimming stripped 5 bases from V and 7 bases from J, with 10 bases between. The CDR3 coding sequence is TGTGCCAGCAGCATGGACCGAAATACGCAGTATTTT. It translates to CASSMDRNTQYF. Together with reference TRBV11-2 and TRBJ2-3, the CDR3 gives the full variable domain: EAGVAQSPRYKIIEKRQSVAFWCNPISGHATLYWYQQILGQGPKLLIQFQNNGVVDDSQLPKDRFSAERLKGVDSTLKIQPAKLEDSAVYLCASSMDRNTQYFGPGTRLTVL.

The rearrangement uses TRBV9 and TRBJ2-3; D ambiguous. Germline loops: CDR1 SGDLS, CDR2 YYNGEE. The CDR3 has 13 residues. V was trimmed by 0 bases and J by 2 bases, leaving 4 bases between them. Here the CDR3 reads CASSVGVTDTQYF. The CDR3 DNA reads TGTGCCAGCAGCGTAGGCGTCACAGATACGCAGTATTTT.

This clone was counted a few times. V is TRBV29-1 and J is TRBJ2-3, with 8 bases lining up with TRBD1. Germline CDR1 is SQVTM and CDR2 is ANQGSEA. This CDR3 is built from 14 residues. Losses at the gene ends were 2 bases for V and 4 bases for J; bases not matched to a gene: 5. The CDR3 is CSVETGGSSDTQYF. The CDR3, as DNA: TGCAGCGTTGAAACAGGGGGAAGTTCAGATACGCAGTATTTT.

This clone was counted between two and nine times. Here the CDR3 reads CSAAWGIEAFF. CDR3 in DNA: TGCAGCGCCGCGTGGGGAATTGAAGCTTTCTTT. V gene TRBV29-1 combines with J gene TRBJ1-1; D remains ambiguous. Per the germline V gene, CDR1 is SQVTM and CDR2 is ANQGSEA. CDR3 length equals 11 residues. Trimming took off 7 bases at V and 7 bases at J, with 13 bases between the two ends.

The chain is built from TRBV2 and TRBJ2-1; tentatively, D is TRBD2 (6 bases). This CDR3 spans 16 amino acids. With 6 bases removed from V and 2 bases from J, the gap between germline ends came to 17 bases. Germline V gives CDR1 SNHLY, CDR2 FYNNEI. CDR3 sequence (DNA): TGTGCCAGCAGAGTGGGAGCCGGGGGAACCTACAATGAGCAGTTCTTC. Its protein product is CASRVGAGGTYNEQFF.

The chain carries TRBV30 and TRBJ1-4; TRBD1 matches 8 bases. This CDR3 has 16 residues. Germline CDR1 and CDR2: GTSNPN and SVGIG (reference sequence). Trimming at V came to 0 bases and at J to 0 bases, leaving 3 bases not matched to a gene. The CDR3 sequence is CAWSVTGGSTNEKLFF. In DNA form, the CDR3 reads TGTGCCTGGAGTGTTACAGGGGGTTCAACTAATGAAAAACTGTTTTTT.

This clone was counted a few times. Here the CDR3 DNA reads TGTGCCAGCAGTTACGGGGGAGTCCGGGAGACCCAGTACTTC. It specifies CASSYGGVRETQYF. The V gene is TRBV6-5, the J gene TRBJ2-5; D may be TRBD1 or TRBD2 (5 bases each). The V gene's germline CDR1 is MNHEY and CDR2 SVGAGI. This CDR3 has 14 amino acids. Trimming stripped 2 bases from V and 5 bases from J, with 12 bases between.

This chain joins TRBV29-1 and TRBJ2-7; 11 bases are shared with TRBD1. V lost 7 bases and J lost 9; bases outside the gene matches: 5. This CDR3 contains 11 residues. Germline V gene sequence: CDR1 SQVTM, CDR2 ANQGSEA. CDR3 sequence (DNA): TGCAGCGCCAGGACAGGGGGCGTGCAGTACTTC. Translating it yields CSARTGGVQYF.

The DNA for the CDR3 is TGCAGCGTTTTGTGGGGGGATAGCAATCAGCCCCAGCATTTT. Encoded protein: CSVLWGDSNQPQHF. The J gene is TRBJ1-5, the V gene TRBV29-1, with a weak D call TRBD1 (5 bases). Per germline, CDR1 SQVTM and CDR2 ANQGSEA. The germline V and J ends were trimmed by 5 bases and 0 bases, with 11 bases remaining between them. CDR3 length: 14 residues.

The chain is built from TRBV5-6 and TRBJ1-2; D perhaps matches TRBD1 (5 bases). This CDR3 is built from 15 residues. Trimming pared 5 bases from V and 2 bases from J, leaving 16 bases between. Germline CDR1 is SGHDT and CDR2 is YYEEEE. CDR3 bases: TGTGCCAGCAGTATGATCCGGGGCCTCAACTATGGCTACACCTTC. Translating gives CASSMIRGLNYGYTF.

V usage is TRBV2 and J usage is TRBJ2-1; D call uncertain. Trimming removed 4 bases at V and 2 bases at J, with 12 bases between. Germline assignment: CDR1 SNHLY and CDR2 FYNNEI. This CDR3 is 15 amino acids long. The CDR3 sequence: CASSGRRATYNEQFF. CDR3 nucleotide sequence: TGTGCCAGCAGTGGAAGGCGAGCGACCTACAATGAGCAGTTCTTC.

This clone occurred a few times. The chain has TRBV5-1 and TRBJ2-2; 7 bases fit TRBD1. The germline gives CDR1 SGHRS, CDR2 YFSETQ. V lost 8 bases, J lost 4 bases, and 8 bases stayed unmatched. The CDR3 length is 14 residues. DNA of the CDR3: TGCGCCAGTGCTACAGGGGCCTTCACCGGGGAGCTGTTTTTT. Translation gives CASATGAFTGELFF. Complete variable domain (other parts from reference TRBV5-1 and TRBJ2-2): KAGVTQTPRYLIKTRGQQVTLSCSPISGHRSVSWYQQTPGQGLQFLFEYFSETQRNKGNFPGRFSGRQFSNSRSEMNVSTLELGDSALYLCASATGAFTGELFFGEGSRLTVL.

This chain links TRBV28 with TRBJ2-3; tentative D call: TRBD2 (5 bases). Germline CDR1 MDHEN, CDR2 SYDVKM. V was shortened by 6 bases and J by 2 bases, with 15 bases between the two germline ends. This CDR3 comprises 15 residues. Written as DNA, the CDR3 is TGTGCCAGCAGCTCCTCGGGGTCCATCACAGATACGCAGTATTTT. Translating it yields CASSSSGSITDTQYF.

This clone was observed a few times. The J gene is TRBJ2-6, the V gene TRBV4-1; D perhaps matches TRBD1 (5 bases). CDR1 and CDR2 (germline): MGHRA, YSYEKL. There are 18 residues in the CDR3. V was trimmed by 0 bases and J by 2 bases, leaving 14 bases between them. The DNA for the CDR3 is TGCGCCAGCAGCCAAGAAGGGGCTCGGCAGGCTGGGGCCAACGTCCTGACTTTC. Translated: CASSQEGARQAGANVLTF.

The genes are TRBV25-1 and TRBJ1-6, with a tentative D call TRBD1 (5 bases). CDR3 length: 16 residues. The germline V gene has CDR1 MGHDK and CDR2 SYGVNS. The V and J ends lost 4 bases and 7 bases respectively, with 17 bases between them. CDR3 coding DNA: TGTGCCAGCAGTGCTATGTACGGGGCAGGGAATTCACCCCTCCACTTT. Translating gives CASSAMYGAGNSPLHF.

This chain connects TRBV2 to TRBJ2-7, with 7 positions matching TRBD1. Germline V gene lookup returns CDR1 SNHLY and CDR2 FYNNEI. The CDR3 extends over 13 amino acids. V gave up 4 bases and J gave up 4 bases; unmatched junction bases: 4. The CDR3 is CASSGRGRYEQYF. Written as DNA, the CDR3 is TGTGCCAGCAGTGGTAGGGGGCGTTACGAGCAGTACTTC.

This clone turned up a few times. CDR3 DNA sequence: TGTGCCAGCAGCCGAAAGGACTGGAGGGACATTCAGTACTTC. It yields the protein CASSRKDWRDIQYF. The V call is TRBV7-2, the J call TRBJ2-4, with a possible D match to TRBD2 (6 bases). This CDR3 region has 14 residues. CDR1 and CDR2 (germline): SGHTA, FQGNSA. V lost 5 bases and J 8 bases, leaving 16 bases between the germline ends.

The V and J genes are TRBV4-1 and TRBJ1-4; D is undetermined. Trimming left V 4 bases short and J 0 bases short, with 12 bases between. Germline-derived CDR1 and CDR2 are MGHRA and YSYEKL. This CDR3 has 16 residues. The CDR3: CASSPVVTATNEKLFF. The DNA of the CDR3 is TGCGCCAGCAGCCCCGTTGTTACTGCAACTAATGAAAAACTGTTTTTT.

V usage is TRBV7-2 and J usage is TRBJ1-3, with D unresolved. Trimming shortened V by 1 base and J by 0 bases, and 7 bases separated the two germline ends. Germline V gene lookup returns CDR1 SGHTA and CDR2 FQGNSA. The CDR3 sequence is 15 residues long. DNA of the CDR3: TGTGCCAGCAGCTTAGAGCAGTACTCTGGAAACACCATATATTTT. It yields the protein CASSLEQYSGNTIYF.

The chain recombines TRBV6-9 with TRBJ1-6; the D is unclear. V lost 9 bases and J lost 7, with 7 bases in between. This CDR3 is built from 11 residues. CDR1 is MNHGY, CDR2 SVAAGI, per germline. CDR3 sequence: CASHGNSPLHF. For the CDR3, the DNA is TGTGCCAGTCATGGGAATTCACCCCTCCACTTT.